This note documents a single T cell receptor (beta chain) sequence. V lost 4 bases to trimming and J lost 1 base; unmatched junction nucleotides: 14. Germline CDR1 SGHNT, CDR2 YYREEE (reference sequence). This CDR3 contains 19 residues. This entry belongs to a study of blood T cell repertoires in COVID-19. Looking at the study overall: T cells, B-cell-depleted T cells, or PBMCs provided the cDNA or gDNA that served as material.

Authors' methods: Cell counts per sample came from amplifying reference gene primers. Repertoires were generated with immunoSEQ multiplex PCR, while TCRdb's copy carries only in-frame clones and drops some. That table supplies the V and J calls and clone size; D and trimming were determined from the DNA. The sample lists almost 300,000 clones; more than 85% were seen once. Sequenced: peripheral blood. This clonotype was sampled from a man in his 70s with acute or convalescent COVID-19. The V gene is TRBV5-4, the J gene TRBJ2-6; 7 bases match TRBD1. The CDR3 DNA reads TGTGCCAGCAGCCTACCACAGGGGACCACTTATTCTGGGGCCAACGTCCTGACTTTC. Translating gives CASSLPQGTTYSGANVLTF.